This T cell receptor (beta chain) was documented in a study of T cell changes during pregnancy in multiple sclerosis. The germline V and J ends were trimmed by 5 bases and 5 bases, with 16 bases remaining between them. This CDR3 has 15 amino acids. CDR1 is SGHVS and CDR2 is FQNEAQ in the germline V gene. Generated by immunoSEQ multiplex PCR, the TCRdb table keeps only in-frame clones and is missing some. The sample contains about 61,000 clones, more than 75% of which appear only once. The sequences come from peripheral blood, collected in the first trimester of pregnancy. This receptor was obtained from a female donor in good health, enrolled as a control in a pregnancy study. The chain couples TRBV7-8 to TRBJ1-5; weak D call: TRBD1 (5 bases). CDR3 DNA: TGTGCCAGCAGCCCCCGCGGAGGGGTCGATCAGCCCCAGCATTTT. Its protein is CASSPRGGVDQPQHF. The full variable domain, rest sourced from reference TRBV7-8 and TRBJ1-5, is GAGVSQSPRYKVAKRGQDVALRCDPISGHVSLFWYQQALGQGPEFLTYFQNEAQLDKSGLPSDRFFAERPEGSVSTLKIQRTQQEDSAVYLCASSPRGGVDQPQHFGDGTRLSIL.